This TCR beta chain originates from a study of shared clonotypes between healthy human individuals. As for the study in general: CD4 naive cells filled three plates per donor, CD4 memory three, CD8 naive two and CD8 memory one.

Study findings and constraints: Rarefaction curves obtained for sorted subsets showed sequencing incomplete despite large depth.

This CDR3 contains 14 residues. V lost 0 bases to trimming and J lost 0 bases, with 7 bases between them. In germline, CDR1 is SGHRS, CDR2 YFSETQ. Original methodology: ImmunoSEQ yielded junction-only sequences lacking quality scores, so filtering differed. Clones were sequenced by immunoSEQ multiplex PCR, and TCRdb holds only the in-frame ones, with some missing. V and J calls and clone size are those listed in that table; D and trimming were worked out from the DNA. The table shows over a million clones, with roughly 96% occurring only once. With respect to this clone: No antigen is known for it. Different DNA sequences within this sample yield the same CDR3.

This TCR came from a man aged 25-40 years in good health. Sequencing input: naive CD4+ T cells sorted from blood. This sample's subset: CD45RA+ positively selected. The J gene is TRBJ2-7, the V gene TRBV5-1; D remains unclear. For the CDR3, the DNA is TGCGCCAGCAGCTTGGAGCCGGGCTCCTACGAGCAGTACTTC. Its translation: CASSLEPGSYEQYF.